These 7 T cell receptor beta chains came from one sample sequenced in a study of T cell responses to AZD1222 COVID-19 vaccine. Only in-frame clones appear in the TCRdb table, and some are missing; sequencing was by immunoSEQ multiplex PCR. This sample has 95,000 to 100,000 clones, with about 90% found just once. The sequenced sample was peripheral blood, obtained 28 days after the second AZD1222 dose. The receptors stem from an adult who received the AZD1222 COVID-19 vaccine.

J is TRBJ2-7 and V is TRBV5-1; the D is unclear. CDR3 length: 10 amino acids. The ends were cut back, 10 bases at V and 0 bases at J, with 5 bases in the middle. The germline CDR1 and CDR2 sequences are SGHRS and YFSETQ. As DNA, the CDR3 is TGCGCCCGGAGCTCCTACGAGCAGTACTTC. It codes for CARSSYEQYF.

The chain uses TRBV18 and TRBJ1-1; D uncertain. V was trimmed by 4 bases and J by 1 base, leaving 10 bases between them. The CDR3 has 14 amino acids. The germline V gene has CDR1 KGHSH and CDR2 LQKENI. CDR3 residues: CASSQRDGNTEAFF. Here the CDR3 DNA reads TGTGCCAGCTCACAACGAGACGGGAACACTGAAGCTTTCTTT.

J is TRBJ1-1 and V is TRBV29-1; 9 bases are shared with TRBD1. Germline V lookup: CDR1 SQVTM, CDR2 ANQGSEA. V shed 7 bases and J 2 bases; nucleotides not matched to a gene: 5. The CDR3 is made up of 13 amino acids. The CDR3 here is CSGRQGGNTEAFF. The CDR3 region has the DNA TGCAGCGGCCGACAGGGGGGAAACACTGAAGCTTTCTTT. The full variable domain, with the rest looked up from reference TRBV29-1 and TRBJ1-1, is SAVISQKPSRDICQRGTSLTIQCQVDSQVTMMFWYRQQPGQSLTLIATANQGSEATYESGFVIDKFPISRPNLTFSTLTVSNMSPEDSSIYLCSGRQGGNTEAFFGQGTRLTVV.

This chain connects TRBV19 to TRBJ2-7; 9 positions match TRBD1. The CDR3 consists of 16 residues. V lost 5 bases to trimming and J lost 6 bases; unmatched junction nucleotides: 14. Germline-derived CDR1 and CDR2 are LNHDA and SQIVND (reference sequence). The CDR3 nucleotides are TGTGCCAGTAGTTTCTTCGGACCGGGACAGGGCAGCGAGCAGTACTTC. Its protein product is CASSFFGPGQGSEQYF.

V and J are TRBV4-1 and TRBJ1-6, with a weak D call TRBD1 (5 bases). The V gene's germline CDR1 is MGHRA and CDR2 YSYEKL. The CDR3 has 13 residues. Trimming took 4 bases from V and 11 from J, leaving 12 bases between them. This CDR3 is CASSLRGEPPLHF. The CDR3 nucleotides are TGCGCCAGCAGCCTCAGAGGGGAACCACCCCTCCACTTT.

This clone was counted a few times. The chain carries TRBV18 and TRBJ1-5, with 7 bases aligning to TRBD1. This CDR3 region has 14 residues. Trimming cost V 3 bases and J 5 bases; bases outside gene matches: 4. Germline V gives CDR1 KGHSH, CDR2 LQKENI. CDR3 DNA sequence: TGTGCCAGCTCACCGGAAACAGGGGATCAGCCCCAGCATTTT. It is translated as CASSPETGDQPQHF.

The chain has TRBV2 and TRBJ1-2; 7 nucleotides agree with TRBD1. This CDR3 is 12 amino acids long. Per germline, CDR1 SNHLY and CDR2 FYNNEI. The V gene end was trimmed by 2 bases and the J gene end by 6 bases; junction bases not matched to a gene: 0. In DNA form, the CDR3 reads TGTGCCAGCAGTGAACAGGGGGATGGCTACACCTTC. Its protein product is CASSEQGDGYTF.